This entry concerns a single TCR beta chain. The antigen remains undetermined. Between days 9 and 11 of culture, CD4+ T cells were separated out. Trimming removed 4 bases from V and 0 bases from J, with 20 bases in between. This CDR3 spans 18 amino acids. The V gene's germline CDR1 is KGHDR and CDR2 SFDVKD. The assay was immunoSEQ multiplex PCR, and TCRdb's table has in-frame clones only and misses some. The sample holds some 30,000 clones, approximately 63% seen once. The data are from a study of vaccination effects on CD4 cells after COVID-19. This chain links TRBV24-1 with TRBJ1-1; D remains unclear. The sample in question was CD4+ T cells from PBMCs cultured without peptide, obtained before COVID-19 vaccination. This TCR derives from a human donor who received a COVID-19 vaccine. CDR3 coding DNA: TGTGCCACCAGTGACGGCCATACAGCGTCCACTGTGAACACTGAAGCTTTCTTT. Its protein is CATSDGHTASTVNTEAFF.